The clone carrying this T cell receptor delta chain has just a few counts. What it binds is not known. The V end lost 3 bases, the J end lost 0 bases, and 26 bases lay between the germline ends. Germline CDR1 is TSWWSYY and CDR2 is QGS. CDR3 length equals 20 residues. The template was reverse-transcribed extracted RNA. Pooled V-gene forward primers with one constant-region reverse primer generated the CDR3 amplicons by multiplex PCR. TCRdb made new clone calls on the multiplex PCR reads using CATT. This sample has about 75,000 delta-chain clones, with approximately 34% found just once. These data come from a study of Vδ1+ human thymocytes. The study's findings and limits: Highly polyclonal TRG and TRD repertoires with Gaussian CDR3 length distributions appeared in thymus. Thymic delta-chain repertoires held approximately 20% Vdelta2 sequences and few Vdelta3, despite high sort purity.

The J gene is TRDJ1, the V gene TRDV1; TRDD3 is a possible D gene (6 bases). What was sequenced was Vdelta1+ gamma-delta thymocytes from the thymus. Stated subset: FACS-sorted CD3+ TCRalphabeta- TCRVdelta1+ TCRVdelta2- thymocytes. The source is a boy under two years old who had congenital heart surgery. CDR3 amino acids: CALGDLRRLLGRTYTDKLIF. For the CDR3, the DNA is TGTGCTCTTGGGGACCTTCGCCGTTTACTGGGCCGAACATACACCGATAAACTCATCTTT.